A selection of T cell receptor beta chains follows, all from one sample in a study of shared clonotypes between healthy human individuals. TCRdb's copy holds only in-frame clones and misses some; the assay was immunoSEQ multiplex PCR. The repertoire holds around 500,000 clones, with about 78% as singletons. Input material: PBMCs. The source is a woman aged 40 to 50 in good health. Some clones in this sample may be carry-over from other donors' samples. Both conserved end residues are part of each CDR3. The D gene is left open where the match is weak. Clone sizes are given selectively: once, few, many, or a class where the clone is expanded.

j_gene,v_gene,abundance,d_gene,CDR3aa,CDR3nt
TRBJ2-7,TRBV7-8,once,-,CASSLVFYEQYF,TGTGCCAGCAGCTTAGTTTTCTACGAGCAGTACTTC
TRBJ2-1,TRBV11-2,once,TRBD2,CASSLAGAGLREQFF,TGTGCCAGCAGCTTAGCGGGAGCGGGACTACGGGAGCAGTTCTTC
TRBJ2-3,TRBV5-6,-,-,CASSWGSSTDTQYF,TGTGCCAGCAGCTGGGGCTCTAGCACAGATACGCAGTATTTT
TRBJ2-7,TRBV28,-,-,CASSDLPYEQYF,TGTGCCAGCAGTGATTTGCCCTACGAGCAGTACTTC
TRBJ2-7,TRBV18,-,TRBD1,CASSLMDRGLYEQYF,TGTGCCAGCTCACTAATGGACAGGGGGCTCTACGAGCAGTACTTC
TRBJ2-7,TRBV2,-,TRBD2,CASSIGTGGYYEQYF,TGTGCCAGCAGCATCGGGACGGGAGGTTACTACGAGCAGTACTTC
TRBJ2-3,TRBV11-2,once,-,CASNTIGGFTDTQYF,TGTGCCAGCAACACGATCGGCGGGTTCACAGATACGCAGTATTTT
TRBJ2-7,TRBV7-8,-,TRBD1,CASSLVDRGPQYF,TGTGCCAGCAGCTTAGTCGACAGGGGACCGCAGTACTTC
TRBJ2-3,TRBV4-3,few,-,CASSQGIGGQSTDTQYF,TGCGCCAGCAGCCAAGGAATCGGGGGACAGAGCACAGATACGCAGTATTTT
TRBJ2-3,TRBV5-4,-,TRBD2,CASSARLAGGGDTQYF,TGTGCCAGCAGCGCCCGTCTAGCGGGAGGAGGAGATACGCAGTATTTT
TRBJ2-3,TRBV5-4,-,-,CASSLTQDTQYF,TGTGCCAGCAGCTTGACCCAGGATACGCAGTATTTT
TRBJ2-7,TRBV27,-,-,CASSLQGRSPYEQYF,TGTGCCAGCAGTTTACAGGGCCGGAGCCCTTACGAGCAGTACTTC
TRBJ2-2,TRBV7-9,-,TRBD2,CASSLGASGYTGELFF,TGTGCCAGCAGCTTAGGGGCTAGCGGATACACCGGGGAGCTGTTTTTT
TRBJ2-5,TRBV9,-,TRBD2,CASSRSGGTYQETQYF,TGTGCCAGCAGTCGAAGCGGGGGGACGTACCAAGAGACCCAGTACTTC
TRBJ2-7,TRBV28,-,TRBD2,CASSLGLASGIGTYEQYF,TGTGCCAGCAGTTTAGGACTAGCATCGGGGATTGGTACCTACGAGCAGTACTTC
TRBJ2-1,TRBV2,-,-,CASKLGGNEQFF,TGTGCCAGCAAGCTAGGGGGCAATGAGCAGTTCTTC
TRBJ1-2,TRBV18,-,-,CASSPEEDYGYTF,TGTGCCAGCTCACCTGAGGAGGACTATGGCTACACCTTC
TRBJ1-2,TRBV2,-,-,CASRDLANYGYTF,TGTGCCAGCCGGGACCTAGCTAACTATGGCTACACCTTC
TRBJ2-5,TRBV28,-,-,CASGAPQETQYF,TGTGCCAGCGGGGCCCCTCAAGAGACCCAGTACTTC
TRBJ2-1,TRBV18,-,TRBD2,CASTTSVSPNEQFF,TGTGCCAGCACCACTAGCGTTTCTCCCAATGAGCAGTTCTTC
TRBJ2-6,TRBV5-1,-,-,CASSFLTGANVLTF,TGCGCCAGCAGCTTCCTTACTGGGGCCAACGTCCTGACTTTC
TRBJ2-7,TRBV10-3,-,-,CAISEVQSSYEQYF,TGTGCCATCAGTGAGGTACAGAGCTCCTACGAGCAGTACTTC
TRBJ2-2,TRBV4-1,-,-,CASSQEPSILFSGELFF,TGCGCCAGCAGCCAAGAACCTAGCATCCTGTTCTCCGGGGAGCTGTTTTTT
TRBJ2-1,TRBV7-6,few,TRBD2,CASSIGRGLAGQSSYNEQFF,TGTGCCAGCAGCATCGGCCGGGGACTAGCGGGACAAAGCTCCTACAATGAGCAGTTCTTC
TRBJ2-3,TRBV11-2,-,-,CASSLVVLADTQYF,TGTGCCAGCAGCTTAGTGGTTCTCGCAGATACGCAGTATTTT
TRBJ2-7,TRBV11-1,-,-,CASSLQASAGSYEQYF,TGTGCCAGCAGCTTACAGGCATCGGCGGGCTCCTACGAGCAGTACTTC
TRBJ2-1,TRBV19,-,-,CASSKGADYYNEQFF,TGTGCCAGTAGTAAAGGAGCGGACTACTACAATGAGCAGTTCTTC
TRBJ2-7,TRBV18,-,-,CASSGDRSSYEQYF,TGTGCCAGCTCAGGGGACCGGAGCTCCTACGAGCAGTACTTC